In its sample, the clone carrying this T cell receptor beta chain was seen many times. The antigen is undetermined. Time point: newly diagnosed GD, antithyroid drugs for less than 3 months. Extracted PBMC RNA gave rise to the TCR library. Graves' disease was diagnosed by American Thyroid Association guidelines. The source of the sample is a study of regulatory T cells in long-lasting Graves disease. Study conclusions and caveats: Comparison showed that persistent patients shared more public clonotypes (over 2,500) than new patients (966). TCR diversity was lower in persistent Graves' patients than in newly diagnosed ones.

CDR3 size: 20 residues. The germline V gene encodes CDR1 SQVTM and CDR2 ANQGSEA. V dropped 4 bases and J dropped 1; count of bases not matched to a gene: 20. Both iRepertoire HTBI primers and Arm-PCR of CDR3 regions were used to build the TCR beta libraries. A single record per CDR3 protein comes from TCRdb applying MiXCR to the multiplex PCR reads. The table records hundreds of thousands of distinct CDR3 sequences, around 15% of them present only once. The origin of this receptor is a female donor with Graves disease. J is TRBJ2-1 and V is TRBV29-1, with TRBD2 identical over 9 bases. The starting material was peripheral blood mononuclear cells (PBMCs), obtained at new diagnosis, from a patient treated with antithyroid drugs. The DNA for the CDR3 is TGCAGCGTTGTGGGGGGGCCAGGGCTAGCGGGAAGGAGGTCCTACAATGAGCAGTTCTTC. Protein product: CSVVGGPGLAGRRSYNEQFF.